Listed below are T cell receptor beta chains from one sample, sequenced in a study of shared clonotypes between healthy human individuals. Assay: immunoSEQ multiplex PCR; the TCRdb copy retains only in-frame clones and omits some. The sample consists of around 1 million clones, about three quarters of them appearing once. Sequencing input: memory CD4+ T cells sorted from blood. The receptors originated from a man aged 18 to 29 in good health. Both conserved end residues are part of each CDR3. The order of the fields is D gene, V gene, clone size, J gene, CDR3 DNA, CDR3 protein. D genes are given only for firm matches. Clone size is stated in some rows and not others, as once, few, many or a class when expanded.

NA,TRBV7-2,NA,TRBJ1-5,TGTGCCAGCAGCTTAGCGGGGTCCGGCTGGCAGCCCCAGCATTTT,CASSLAGSGWQPQHF
NA,TRBV7-3,NA,TRBJ2-1,TGTGCCAGCAGCTTAACAGCGGAATGGGGTGAGCAGTTCTTC,CASSLTAEWGEQFF
NA,TRBV6-1,NA,TRBJ2-4,TGTGCCAGCAGTTCTGACTCTTCAGCCAAAAACATTCAGTACTTC,CASSSDSSAKNIQYF
NA,TRBV9,NA,TRBJ2-5,TGTGCCAGCAGCGTAGGGAAAATGGGTCCATCGGCGAAAGAGACCCAGTACTTC,CASSVGKMGPSAKETQYF
NA,TRBV29-1,many,TRBJ2-7,TGCAGCGTTGAAACAGTGAGCTCCTACGAGCAGTACTTC,CSVETVSSYEQYF
TRBD1,TRBV6-1,NA,TRBJ1-2,TGTGCCAGCAGTCGCGACAGGGGGTCGGACTATGGCTACACCTTC,CASSRDRGSDYGYTF
TRBD1,TRBV10-3,NA,TRBJ2-7,TGTGCCATCAGTGAGACGGACAGGGGGCCCGAGCAGTACTTC,CAISETDRGPEQYF
NA,TRBV4-3,NA,TRBJ2-1,TGCGCCAGCAGCCAAGATTCGAGAGGGCAGTTCTTC,CASSQDSRGQFF
NA,TRBV25-1,NA,TRBJ2-3,TGTGCCAGCAGGCCCGGAAGCCGCACAGATACGCAGTATTTT,CASRPGSRTDTQYF
TRBD2,TRBV7-3,NA,TRBJ2-5,TGTGCCAGCAGCTCCCGGGCGGGGGAAGAGACCCAGTACTTC,CASSSRAGEETQYF
TRBD1,TRBV5-5,few,TRBJ2-1,TGTGCCAGCAGCTTACAGGGGGGTTATTCCTACAATGAGCAGTTCTTC,CASSLQGGYSYNEQFF
TRBD1,TRBV5-4,few,TRBJ1-4,TGTGCCAGCAGCTACCGGACAGGGGCGGTTGAAAAACTGTTTTTT,CASSYRTGAVEKLFF
NA,TRBV7-2,NA,TRBJ2-2,TGTGCCAGCAGCTTAGCCGGGCTAGTCCGCACCGGGGAGCTGTTTTTT,CASSLAGLVRTGELFF
TRBD1,TRBV6-6,NA,TRBJ2-7,TGTGCCAGCAGCTCCACAGGGACAGTGAAGGCCTACGAGCAGTACTTC,CASSSTGTVKAYEQYF
NA,TRBV9,once,TRBJ1-2,TGTGCCAGCAGCCCCCGGGGGGCCTTAGCTAACTATGGCTACACCTTC,CASSPRGALANYGYTF
TRBD1,TRBV5-6,once,TRBJ2-7,TGTGCCAGCAGCGACAGGGGAGAGCAGTACTTC,CASSDRGEQYF
NA,TRBV6-1,NA,TRBJ1-2,TGTGCCAGCAGTGAAGCCCTCAATCGCGGCTACACCTTC,CASSEALNRGYTF
NA,TRBV7-9,few,TRBJ2-3,TGTGCCAGCAGCTTTAATTCGGATACGCAGTATTTT,CASSFNSDTQYF
NA,TRBV20-1,NA,TRBJ2-4,TGCAGTGCTATCGAGGGTGACATTCAGTACTTC,CSAIEGDIQYF
NA,TRBV11-2,NA,TRBJ2-5,TGTGCCAGCAGCTTAGTTGCAGAGACCCAGTACTTC,CASSLVAETQYF
TRBD2,TRBV4-3,once,TRBJ2-5,TGCGCCAGCAGCCAAGGGACTAGCGGGACGCGGGAGACCCAGTACTTC,CASSQGTSGTRETQYF
NA,TRBV5-1,NA,TRBJ2-5,TGCGCCAGCAGCTTGGCCCTAGAGACCCAGTACTTC,CASSLALETQYF
NA,TRBV7-9,NA,TRBJ1-2,TGTGCCAGCAGCTTAGGGGAATCCGGCGGCTACACCTTC,CASSLGESGGYTF
NA,TRBV27,NA,TRBJ1-2,TGTGCCAGCAGTTTATCCGGTCGAAACTATGGCTACACCTTC,CASSLSGRNYGYTF
NA,TRBV5-4,NA,TRBJ2-7,TGTGCCAGCAGCTTGGCCTCCGGGGTTACCTACGAGCAGTACTTC,CASSLASGVTYEQYF
NA,TRBV6-1,NA,TRBJ2-7,TGTGCCAGCAGCCTGGACAGTACCTACGAGCAGTACTTC,CASSLDSTYEQYF
TRBD2,TRBV5-1,NA,TRBJ2-1,TGCGCCAGCAGCTGGGACCTAGCGGGAGTTTATGAGCAGTTCTTC,CASSWDLAGVYEQFF
NA,TRBV5-1,NA,TRBJ1-2,TGCGCCAGCAGCTTGGCCGACAGCTTATATGGCTACACCTTC,CASSLADSLYGYTF
NA,TRBV15,NA,TRBJ1-6,TGTGCCACCAGCAGAGATACATCACCCCTCCACTTT,CATSRDTSPLHF
TRBD1,TRBV6-7,once,TRBJ1-4,TGTGCCAGCAAAGAAAGGGACAGGGGATGGAAGGAAAAACTATTTTTT,CASKERDRGWKEKLFF
TRBD1,TRBV6-6,NA,TRBJ2-2,TGTGCCAGCAGTAAACCGGGACAGGGGCTTGGGGAGCTGTTTTTT,CASSKPGQGLGELFF
NA,TRBV6-5,NA,TRBJ2-7,TGTGCCAGCAGGGGGCTCAGTCCATACGAGCAGTACTTC,CASRGLSPYEQYF
NA,TRBV7-2,NA,TRBJ1-2,TGTGCCAGCAGCTTAGCGCAGGGAGACTATGGCTACACCTTC,CASSLAQGDYGYTF